This T cell receptor (beta chain) was sequenced for a study of PD-1 blockade in mismatch repair-deficient tumors. Study conclusions and caveats: Rapid post-treatment expansion, then contraction, generally preceding radiologic response, marked tumor-resident clones.

Libraries were prepared by immunoSEQ multiplex PCR; TCRdb keeps only in-frame clonotypes and omits some of them. The top ten hold about 15% of the sample, which has over 60,000 clones, 88% seen once. This clone was picked up a small number of times. What it binds is not known. Here the sequenced sample was peripheral blood, taken 52 weeks after starting pembrolizumab. The clonotype originates from an adult with mismatch repair-deficient cancer.

DNA of the CDR3: TGTGCCAGCAGCTTAGAAGGTCGAACACCTTCCTACGAGCAGTACTTC. Translating gives CASSLEGRTPSYEQYF. The genes are TRBV11-3 and TRBJ2-7; D gene ambiguous. The ends were cut back, 0 bases at V and 1 base at J, with 13 bases in the middle. Germline CDR1 and CDR2: SGHNT and YENEEA. This CDR3 has 16 residues.